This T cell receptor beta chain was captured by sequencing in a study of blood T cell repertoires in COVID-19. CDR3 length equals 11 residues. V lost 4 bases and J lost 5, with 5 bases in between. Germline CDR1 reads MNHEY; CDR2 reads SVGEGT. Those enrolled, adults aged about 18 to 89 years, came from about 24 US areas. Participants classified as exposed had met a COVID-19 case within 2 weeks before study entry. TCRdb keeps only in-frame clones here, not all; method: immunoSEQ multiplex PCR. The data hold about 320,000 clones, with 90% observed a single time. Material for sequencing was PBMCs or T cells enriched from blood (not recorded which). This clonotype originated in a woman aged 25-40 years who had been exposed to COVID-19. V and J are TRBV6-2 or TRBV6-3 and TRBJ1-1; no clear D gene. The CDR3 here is CASSSLTEAFF. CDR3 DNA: TGTGCCAGCAGTTCTTTAACTGAAGCTTTCTTT.